This TCR beta chain derives from a study of CD8+CD57+ T cells in acquired aplastic anemia. Trimming cost V 3 bases and J 4 bases, with 28 bases left between them. The CDR3 is 19 residues long. From germline, CDR1 is SGHAT and CDR2 FQNNGV. Genomic DNA, the template, was used for profiling of the TCR beta VDJ and CDR3. TCRdb reprocessed the reads with MiXCR, giving one entry per CDR3 protein. The table shows roughly 220,000 distinct CDR3 sequences, with less than 75% occurring only once. Patients included in sequencing had previously demonstrated CD8+CD57+ cell expansion by flow cytometry. V gene TRBV11-2 combines with J gene TRBJ2-7; no firm D call. The TCR sequence derives from a human donor with aplastic anemia. The sequencing input was sorted CD4+, CD8+, or CD8+CD57+ T cells (not recorded which) from PBMCs. For the CDR3, the DNA is TGTGCCAGCAGCTTGGCCTTGGCCCAAAGTCGGAATCTTCTGTACGAGCAGTACTTC. Translation: CASSLALAQSRNLLYEQYF.